This entry lists 21 T cell receptor beta chains sequenced from one sample in a study of T cells in Graves' hyperthyroidism and ophthalmopathy. TCR beta CDR3 regions were amplified from RNA transcripts. The study used the HTBI primer set for a first-round RT-PCR of the TCR CDR3. TCRdb re-called the multiplex PCR reads through MiXCR, storing one row per CDR3 protein. Here the sample spans about 420,000 distinct CDR3 sequences, 15% to 18% being singletons. Input material: blood. These receptors were collected from a woman under 30 with Graves' hyperthyroidism.

This clonotype has at least ten counts. The chain links TRBV27 to TRBJ2-7; D ambiguous. The V end was cut by 10 bases, the J end by 2 bases, with 18 bases between. This CDR3 is 14 amino acids long. Germline CDR1 is MNHEY and CDR2 is SMNVEV (reference sequence). CDR3 DNA sequence: TGTGCCACCAATAAAGGTAGAGGACCCTACGAGCAGTACTTC. The encoded protein is CATNKGRGPYEQYF.

This clonotype appeared many times. This chain connects TRBV9 to TRBJ2-1; D gene ambiguous. Trimming left V 2 bases short and J 5 bases short, with 14 bases between. Germline V gene lookup returns CDR1 SGDLS and CDR2 YYNGEE. This CDR3 has 15 amino acids. CDR3 sequence: CASSVRTGLNNEQFF. DNA for the CDR3: TGTGCCAGCAGCGTCCGGACGGGCCTAAACAATGAGCAGTTCTTC.

This rearrangement joins TRBV7-6 to TRBJ1-6; 7 bases fit TRBD1. Germline V gives CDR1 SGHVS, CDR2 FNYEAQ. V shed 4 bases and J 14 bases; nucleotides not matched to a gene: 8. The CDR3 contains 13 residues. DNA for the CDR3: TGTGCCAGCAGCTCACGGACAGGAGAAGCCCTCCACTTT. Translating it yields CASSSRTGEALHF.

The table lists this clonotype with many counts. The rearrangement uses TRBV5-1 and TRBJ2-7; D may match TRBD1 or TRBD2 (5 bases each). V lost 7 bases and J 0 bases, leaving 17 bases between the germline ends. This CDR3 contains 15 residues. Per germline, CDR1 SGHRS and CDR2 YFSETQ. The CDR3 reads CASGFGAISSYEQYF. As DNA, the CDR3 is TGCGCCAGCGGGTTCGGGGCGATAAGCTCCTACGAGCAGTACTTC.

With regard to this clonotype: Mismatch with germline at one junction end may stem from a read error. This chain uses TRBV7-6 with TRBJ2-5, with D perhaps matching TRBD2 (6 bases). This CDR3 is built from 15 residues. The germline V gene has CDR1 SGHVS and CDR2 FNYEAQ. For the CDR3, the DNA is TGTGCCAGCAGCTTAGGGGACTGGGAACAAGAGACCCAGTGCTTC. Protein product: CASSLGDWEQETQCF. The variable domain in full, with the rest retrieved from reference TRBV7-6 and TRBJ2-5, is GAGVSQSPRYKVTKRGQDVALRCDPISGHVSLYWYRQALGQGPEFLTYFNYEAQQDKSGLPNDRFSAERPEGSISTLTIQRTEQRDSAMYRCASSLGDWEQETQCFGPGTRLLVL.

V is TRBV6-1 and J is TRBJ1-5; 7 bases map to TRBD1. Looked up from germline, CDR1 is MNHNS and CDR2 is SASEGT. The CDR3 loop spans 14 amino acids. Trimming removed 5 bases from V and 15 bases from J; junction bases left unmatched: 16. CDR3 protein: CASSLSGQHQPRHF. The CDR3 region has the DNA TGTGCCAGCAGTCTCTCGGGACAGCATCAGCCACGGCATTTT.

This clonotype was picked up a small number of times. This chain connects TRBV9 to TRBJ1-2; TRBD1 matches at 7 bases. J was trimmed by 7 bases and V by 0 bases; bases with no gene match: 9. This CDR3 spans 15 amino acids. Germline V gene sequence: CDR1 SGDLS, CDR2 YYNGEE. CDR3 in DNA: TGTGCCAGCAGCGTAGCCTTAACAGGGGAGGGTGGCTACACCTTC. Translation: CASSVALTGEGGYTF.

This clonotype was found many times. The chain recombines TRBV6-1 with TRBJ1-5; no reliable D call. CDR3 length: 13 amino acids. Per the germline V gene, CDR1 is MNHNS and CDR2 is SASEGT. The ends were cut back, 6 bases at V and 5 bases at J, with 11 bases in the middle. DNA of the CDR3: TGTGCCAGCAGCCCGGCCCTTTATCAGCCCCAGCATTTT. Its translation: CASSPALYQPQHF.

About this clonotype itself: Germline is not matched at one junction end, which may reflect a read error. The V call is TRBV6-1, the J call TRBJ2-2; D gene ambiguous. The germline gives CDR1 MNHNS, CDR2 SASEGT. CDR3 size: 13 residues. Written as DNA, the CDR3 is TGTGCCAGCATCCGTGACCAAGGTTGGGATCTGTTTTTT. Its protein is CASIRDQGWDLFF.

This clonotype occurred many times. The chain combines TRBV5-5 with TRBJ2-6, with no clear D. This CDR3 is built from 15 residues. V lost 0 bases and J 0 bases, leaving 4 bases between the germline ends. The germline V gene has CDR1 SGHKS and CDR2 YYEKEE (reference sequence). CDR3 protein: CASSLDGSGANVLTF. The CDR3 DNA sequence: TGTGCCAGCAGCTTGGACGGCTCTGGGGCCAACGTCCTGACTTTC.

The table lists this clonotype with many counts. The chain links TRBV7-8 to TRBJ1-2; D is ambiguous. With 4 bases removed from V and 4 bases from J, the gap between germline ends came to 13 bases. The CDR3 is 14 residues long. Germline lookup yields CDR1 SGHVS and CDR2 FQNEAQ. CDR3 DNA sequence: TGTGCCAGCAGCTCTAACGCTGGGGTCTATGGCTACACCTTC. This encodes CASSSNAGVYGYTF.

This clonotype was seen at least ten times. The chain is built from TRBV12-3 or TRBV12-4 and TRBJ1-5; D is ambiguous. There are 16 residues in the CDR3. Trimming stripped 5 bases from V and 6 bases from J, with 20 bases between. For the CDR3, the DNA is TGTGCCAGCAGTGCTACTCCTCCGGATTTCCGTCAGCCCCAGCATTTT. It encodes CASSATPPDFRQPQHF.

The J gene is TRBJ1-1, the V gene TRBV7-3; no clear D gene. The CDR3 length is 13 residues. Trimming pared 3 bases from V and 4 bases from J, leaving 9 bases between. Germline V CDR1 and CDR2: SGHTA, FQGTGA. DNA of the CDR3: TGTGCCAGCAGCTTTTCCAGAAGCACTGAAGCTTTCTTT. Residues: CASSFSRSTEAFF.

This clonotype was recorded many times. The chain uses TRBV20-1 and TRBJ2-7; 10 positions agree with TRBD2. This CDR3 spans 15 amino acids. CDR1 is DFQATT and CDR2 is SNEGSKA in the germline V gene (reference sequence). V shed 3 bases, J shed 4 bases, and the junction held 9 bases outside the gene matches. CDR3 sequence reads: CSARSGGAQGYEQYF. The CDR3, as DNA: TGCAGTGCTAGGAGCGGGGGGGCTCAAGGGTACGAGCAGTACTTC.

This clonotype was picked up many times. The chain carries TRBV28 and TRBJ2-5, with 8 bases aligning to TRBD2. V lost 8 bases and J lost 7; bases outside the gene matches: 9. The CDR3 consists of 13 residues. In germline, CDR1 is MDHEN, CDR2 SYDVKM. CDR3 in DNA: TGTGCCAGCGTGTTAGCGGGGTCAGGGACCCAGTACTTC. This codes for CASVLAGSGTQYF.

At least ten counts were recorded for this clonotype. The rearrangement joins TRBV4-1 to TRBJ2-7; maybe TRBD1 (5 bases). The ends were cut back, 0 bases at V and 2 bases at J, with 8 bases in the middle. The CDR3 consists of 14 residues. Per the germline V gene, CDR1 is MGHRA and CDR2 is YSYEKL. Here the CDR3 reads CASSQEKGTYEQYF. As DNA, the CDR3 is TGCGCCAGCAGCCAAGAGAAGGGGACCTACGAGCAGTACTTC.

This clonotype was detected only a few times. This rearrangement joins TRBV7-8 to TRBJ1-3; 8 positions match TRBD1. In germline, CDR1 is SGHVS, CDR2 FQNEAQ. V lost 3 bases and J lost 15; bases outside the gene matches: 7. This CDR3 is 12 amino acids long. Here the CDR3 reads CASSFNGQGRYF. Written as DNA, the CDR3 is TGTGCCAGCAGCTTTAACGGACAGGGAAGATATTTT. Based on the CDR3 plus reference TRBV7-8 and TRBJ1-3, the full variable domain is GAGVSQSPRYKVAKRGQDVALRCDPISGHVSLFWYQQALGQGPEFLTYFQNEAQLDKSGLPSDRFFAERPEGSVSTLKIQRTQQEDSAVYLCASSFNGQGRYFGEGSWLTVV.

This clonotype has ten or more counts. V gene TRBV10-3 combines with J gene TRBJ2-7; no clear D. This CDR3 comprises 13 residues. Germline assignment: CDR1 ENHRY and CDR2 SYGVKD. Between the trimmed V and J ends, which lost 0 bases and 7 bases, there was a span of 10 bases. This CDR3 is CAISESPLGEQYF. CDR3 nucleotides: TGTGCCATCAGTGAGTCCCCTCTTGGGGAGCAGTACTTC.

This rearrangement joins TRBV10-3 to TRBJ2-3; D is tentatively TRBD1 or TRBD2 (5 bases each). The germline V gene encodes CDR1 ENHRY and CDR2 SYGVKD. V shed 3 bases and J shed 2 bases, with 9 bases lying between them. The CDR3 loop spans 14 amino acids. The CDR3 bases are TGTGCCATCAGTGATCCGGGGCTCACAGATACGCAGTATTTT. It yields the protein CAISDPGLTDTQYF.

In its sample, this clonotype was seen many times. The chain uses TRBV27 and TRBJ1-2; no firm D call. CDR3 size: 14 residues. Per the germline V gene, CDR1 is MNHEY and CDR2 is SMNVEV (reference sequence). V lost 7 bases, J lost 7 bases, and 19 bases lay in between. CDR3 protein: CASIDRPVGRGYTF. The DNA for the CDR3 is TGTGCCAGCATTGATCGACCTGTTGGACGTGGCTACACCTTC.

This clonotype was picked up many times. This chain links TRBV12-3 or TRBV12-4 with TRBJ1-1; TRBD1 agrees at 8 bases. This CDR3 has 13 residues. V was clipped by 4 bases and J by 5 bases; unmatched bases: 3. The CDR3 loop is CASSSRTGTEAFF. CDR3 nucleotide sequence: TGTGCCAGCAGTTCCAGGACAGGGACTGAAGCTTTCTTT.